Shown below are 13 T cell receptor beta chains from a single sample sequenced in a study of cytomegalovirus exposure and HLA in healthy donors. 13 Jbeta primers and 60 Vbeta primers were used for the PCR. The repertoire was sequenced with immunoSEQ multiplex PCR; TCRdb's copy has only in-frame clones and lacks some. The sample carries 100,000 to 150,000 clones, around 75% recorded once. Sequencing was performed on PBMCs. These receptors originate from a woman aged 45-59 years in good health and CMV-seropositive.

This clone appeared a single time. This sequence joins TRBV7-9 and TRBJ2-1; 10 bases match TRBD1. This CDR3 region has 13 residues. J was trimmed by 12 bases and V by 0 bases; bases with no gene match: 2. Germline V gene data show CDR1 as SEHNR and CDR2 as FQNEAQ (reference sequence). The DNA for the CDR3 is TGTGCCAGCAGCTTAGCGAGGGACAGGGGGCAGTTCTTC. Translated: CASSLARDRGQFF.

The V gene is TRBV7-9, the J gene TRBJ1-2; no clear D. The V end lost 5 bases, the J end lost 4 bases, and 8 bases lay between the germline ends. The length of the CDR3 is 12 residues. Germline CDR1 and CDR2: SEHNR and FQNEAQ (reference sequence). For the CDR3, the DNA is TGTGCCAGCAGCCTCCCAGGCTATGGCTACACCTTC. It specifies CASSLPGYGYTF.

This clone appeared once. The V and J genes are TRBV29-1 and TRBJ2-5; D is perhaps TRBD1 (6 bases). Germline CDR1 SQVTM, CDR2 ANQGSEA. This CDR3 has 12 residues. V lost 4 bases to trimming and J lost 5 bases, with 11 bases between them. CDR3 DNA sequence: TGCAGCGTTGGGGGCAGGGGTGAGACCCAGTACTTC. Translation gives CSVGGRGETQYF.

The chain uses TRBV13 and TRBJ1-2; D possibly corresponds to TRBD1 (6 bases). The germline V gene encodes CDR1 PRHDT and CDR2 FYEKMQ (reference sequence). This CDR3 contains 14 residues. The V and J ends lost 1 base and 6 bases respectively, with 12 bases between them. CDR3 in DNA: TGTGCCAGCAGCTTAGTTGGGGGCGCGGATGGCTACACCTTC. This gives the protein CASSLVGGADGYTF.

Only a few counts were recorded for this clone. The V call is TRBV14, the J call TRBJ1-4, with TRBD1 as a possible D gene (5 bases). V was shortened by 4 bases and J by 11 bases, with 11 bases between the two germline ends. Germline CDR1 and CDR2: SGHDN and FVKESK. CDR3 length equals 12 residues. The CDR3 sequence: CASSPGGYKLFF. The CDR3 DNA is TGTGCCAGCAGCCCGGGGGGGTACAAACTGTTTTTT.

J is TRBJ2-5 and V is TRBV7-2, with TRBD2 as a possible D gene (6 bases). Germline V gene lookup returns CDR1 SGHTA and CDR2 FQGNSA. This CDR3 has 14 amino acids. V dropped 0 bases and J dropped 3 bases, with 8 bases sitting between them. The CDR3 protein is CASSLAREKETQYF. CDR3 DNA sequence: TGTGCCAGCAGCTTAGCTCGGGAGAAAGAGACCCAGTACTTC.

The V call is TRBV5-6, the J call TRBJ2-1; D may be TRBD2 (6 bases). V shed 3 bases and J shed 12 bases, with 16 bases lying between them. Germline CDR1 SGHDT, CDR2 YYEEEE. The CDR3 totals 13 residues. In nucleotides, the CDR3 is TGTGCCAGCAGCTGGGGGATTAGCGGCGCGCAGTTCTTC. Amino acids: CASSWGISGAQFF.

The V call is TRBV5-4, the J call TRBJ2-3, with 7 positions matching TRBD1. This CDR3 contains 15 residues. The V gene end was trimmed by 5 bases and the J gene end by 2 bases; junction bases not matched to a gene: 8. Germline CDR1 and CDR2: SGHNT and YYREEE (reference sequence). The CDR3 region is CASRGAGTVTDTQYF. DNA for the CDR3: TGTGCCAGCAGGGGAGCCGGGACAGTCACAGATACGCAGTATTTT.

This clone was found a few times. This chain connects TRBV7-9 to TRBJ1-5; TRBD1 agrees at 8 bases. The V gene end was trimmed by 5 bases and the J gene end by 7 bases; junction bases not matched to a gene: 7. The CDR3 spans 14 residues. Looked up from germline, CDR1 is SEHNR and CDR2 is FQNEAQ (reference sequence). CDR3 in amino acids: CASSPDRAHQPQHF. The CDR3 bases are TGTGCCAGCAGCCCGGACAGGGCACACCAGCCCCAGCATTTT.

In DNA, the CDR3 is TGTGCCAGCAGCTGGGCCGACAGGGCGCTGGGTGGCTACACCTTC. Translation: CASSWADRALGGYTF. The chain joins TRBV5-5 to TRBJ1-2; 7 bases align to TRBD1. V shed 3 bases and J 7 bases; nucleotides not matched to a gene: 12. The CDR3 contains 15 residues. Germline V gene data show CDR1 as SGHKS and CDR2 as YYEKEE (reference sequence).

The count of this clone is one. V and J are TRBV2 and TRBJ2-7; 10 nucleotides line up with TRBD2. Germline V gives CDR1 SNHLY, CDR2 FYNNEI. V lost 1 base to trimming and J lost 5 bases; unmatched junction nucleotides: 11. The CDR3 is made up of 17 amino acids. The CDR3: CASSEGQRGGLGHEQYF. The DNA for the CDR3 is TGTGCCAGCAGTGAAGGCCAGCGGGGGGGCCTCGGCCACGAGCAGTACTTC. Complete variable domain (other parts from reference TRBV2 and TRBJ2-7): EPEVTQTPSHQVTQMGQEVILRCVPISNHLYFYWYRQILGQKVEFLVSFYNNEISEKSEIFDDQFSVERPDGSNFTLKIRSTKLEDSAMYFCASSEGQRGGLGHEQYFGPGTRLTVT.

CDR3 protein: CASSLHEDSPLHF. Here the CDR3 DNA reads TGCGCCAGCAGCTTGCACGAGGATTCACCCCTCCACTTT. V and J are TRBV5-1 and TRBJ1-6; no clear D gene. The V end lost 1 base, the J end lost 8 bases, and 7 bases lay between the germline ends. The CDR3 extends over 13 amino acids. Germline lookup yields CDR1 SGHRS and CDR2 YFSETQ.

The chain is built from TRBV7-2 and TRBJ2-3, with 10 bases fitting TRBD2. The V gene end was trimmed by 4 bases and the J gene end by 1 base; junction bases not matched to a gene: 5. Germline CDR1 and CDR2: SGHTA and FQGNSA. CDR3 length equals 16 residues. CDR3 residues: CASSSGLAGGTDTQYF. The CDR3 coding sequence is TGTGCCAGCAGCTCGGGCCTAGCGGGAGGCACAGATACGCAGTATTTT.